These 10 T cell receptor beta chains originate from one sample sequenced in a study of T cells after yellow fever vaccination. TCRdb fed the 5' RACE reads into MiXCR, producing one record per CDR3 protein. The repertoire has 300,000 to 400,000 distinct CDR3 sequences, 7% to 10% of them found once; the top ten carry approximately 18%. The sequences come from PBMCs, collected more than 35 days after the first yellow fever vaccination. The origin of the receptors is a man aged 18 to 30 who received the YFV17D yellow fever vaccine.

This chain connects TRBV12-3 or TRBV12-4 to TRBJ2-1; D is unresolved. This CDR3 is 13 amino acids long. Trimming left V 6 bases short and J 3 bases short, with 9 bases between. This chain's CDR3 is CASSTSRYNEQFF. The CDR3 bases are TGTGCCAGCAGCACCTCCCGCTACAATGAGCAGTTCTTC.

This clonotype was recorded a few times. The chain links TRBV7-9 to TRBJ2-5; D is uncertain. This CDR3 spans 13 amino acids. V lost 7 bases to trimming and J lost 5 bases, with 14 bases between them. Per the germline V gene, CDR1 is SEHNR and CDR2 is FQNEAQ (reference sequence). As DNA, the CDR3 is TGTGCCAGCACCCTTGTGGTTGGGGAGACCCAGTACTTC. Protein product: CASTLVVGETQYF.

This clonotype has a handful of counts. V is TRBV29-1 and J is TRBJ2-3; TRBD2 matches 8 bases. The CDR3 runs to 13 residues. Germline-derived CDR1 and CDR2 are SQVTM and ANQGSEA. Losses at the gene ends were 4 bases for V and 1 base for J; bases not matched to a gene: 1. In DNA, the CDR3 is TGCAGCGTTGCGACTAGCGGCACAGATACGCAGTATTTT. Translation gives CSVATSGTDTQYF.

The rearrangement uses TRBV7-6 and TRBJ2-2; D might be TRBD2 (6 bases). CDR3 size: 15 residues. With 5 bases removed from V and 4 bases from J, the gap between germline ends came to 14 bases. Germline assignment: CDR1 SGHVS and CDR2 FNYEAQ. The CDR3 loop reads CASSPSRRVTGELFF. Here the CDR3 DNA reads TGTGCCAGCAGCCCCTCCAGGAGGGTCACCGGGGAGCTGTTTTTT.

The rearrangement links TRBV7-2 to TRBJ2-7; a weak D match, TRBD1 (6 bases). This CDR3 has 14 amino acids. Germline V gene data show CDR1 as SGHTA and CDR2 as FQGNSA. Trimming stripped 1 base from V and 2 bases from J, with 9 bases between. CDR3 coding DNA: TGTGCCAGCAGCTTAGAATGGGGGCCCTACGAGCAGTACTTC. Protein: CASSLEWGPYEQYF. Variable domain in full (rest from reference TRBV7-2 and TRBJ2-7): GAGVSQSPSNKVTEKGKDVELRCDPISGHTALYWYRQSLGQGLEFLIYFQGNSAPDKSGLPSDRFSAERTGGSVSTLTIQRTQQEDSAVYLCASSLEWGPYEQYFGPGTRLTVT.

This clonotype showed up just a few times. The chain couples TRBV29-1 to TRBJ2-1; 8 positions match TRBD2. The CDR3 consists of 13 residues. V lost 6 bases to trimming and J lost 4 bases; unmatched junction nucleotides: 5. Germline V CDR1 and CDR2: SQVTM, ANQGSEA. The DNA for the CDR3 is TGCAGCGTCTTTGTAGCGGGGTACAATGAGCAGTTCTTC. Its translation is CSVFVAGYNEQFF.

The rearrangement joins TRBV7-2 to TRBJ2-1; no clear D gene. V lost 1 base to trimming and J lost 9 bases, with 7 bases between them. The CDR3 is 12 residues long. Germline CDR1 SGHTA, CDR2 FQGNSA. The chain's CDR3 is CASSLEFLEQFF. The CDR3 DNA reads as TGTGCCAGCAGCTTAGAGTTTCTTGAGCAGTTCTTC.

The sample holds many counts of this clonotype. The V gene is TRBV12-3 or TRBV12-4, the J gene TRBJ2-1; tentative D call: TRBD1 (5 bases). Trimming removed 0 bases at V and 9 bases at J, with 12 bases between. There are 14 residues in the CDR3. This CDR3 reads CASSLASQGVEQFF. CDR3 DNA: TGTGCCAGCAGTTTAGCGTCGCAGGGTGTTGAGCAGTTCTTC.

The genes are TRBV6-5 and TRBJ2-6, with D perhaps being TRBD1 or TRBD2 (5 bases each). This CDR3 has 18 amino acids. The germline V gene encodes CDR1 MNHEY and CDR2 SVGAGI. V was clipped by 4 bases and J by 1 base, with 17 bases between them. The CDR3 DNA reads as TGTGCCAGCAGTTCATGGTACGGGGCAAAATCTGGGGCCAACGTCCTGACTTTC. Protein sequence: CASSSWYGAKSGANVLTF.

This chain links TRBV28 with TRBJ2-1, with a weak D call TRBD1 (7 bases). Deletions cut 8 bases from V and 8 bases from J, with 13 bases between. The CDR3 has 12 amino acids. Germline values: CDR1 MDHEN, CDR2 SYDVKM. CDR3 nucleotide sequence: TGTGCCAGCCAGCAGGGGGGCTATGAGCAGTTCTTC. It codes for CASQQGGYEQFF.